Presented here are 24 T cell receptor beta chains from one specimen sequenced in a study of blood T cell repertoires in COVID-19. TCRdb keeps only in-frame clones here, not all; method: immunoSEQ multiplex PCR. Of more than 110,000 clones listed, under 85% were seen once; the top ten hold 1.5% to 2%. Sequenced: PBMCs or T cells enriched from blood (not recorded which). These receptors were collected from a young woman who had been exposed to COVID-19.

This chain uses TRBV4-1 with TRBJ1-5; D possibly corresponds to TRBD1 (6 bases). The CDR3 covers 16 residues. V was clipped by 4 bases and J by 1 base, with 14 bases between them. Germline V gene data show CDR1 as MGHRA and CDR2 as YSYEKL. The CDR3 nucleotides are TGCGCCAGCAGCCCCTGGGCGGGGGGCAGCAATCAGCCCCAGCATTTT. It codes for CASSPWAGGSNQPQHF.

The chain combines TRBV10-3 with TRBJ1-2; TRBD1 matches at 9 bases. V was clipped by 6 bases and J by 4 bases; unmatched bases: 9. Germline-derived CDR1 and CDR2 are ENHRY and SYGVKD. The CDR3 loop spans 15 amino acids. The CDR3 region is CAIRVRQGDGYGYTF. CDR3 nucleotide sequence: TGTGCCATCAGAGTCAGACAGGGGGACGGCTATGGCTACACCTTC.

This chain links TRBV7-9 with TRBJ1-1; no definite D call. CDR1 and CDR2 (germline): SEHNR, FQNEAQ (reference sequence). Between the trimmed V and J ends, which lost 1 base and 5 bases, there was a span of 14 bases. The CDR3 spans 15 residues. CDR3 amino acids: CASSLEEGGGTEAFF. The CDR3 DNA is TGTGCCAGCAGCTTAGAGGAAGGCGGAGGGACTGAAGCTTTCTTT.

The rearrangement links TRBV5-1 to TRBJ1-5, with 7 bases aligning to TRBD1. The CDR3 has 15 amino acids. With 4 bases clipped from V and 3 bases from J, the junction kept 7 bases outside the gene matches. Per the germline V gene, CDR1 is SGHRS and CDR2 is YFSETQ. The CDR3 sequence: CASSQTGTVNQPQHF. CDR3 sequence (DNA): TGCGCCAGCAGCCAGACCGGGACAGTCAATCAGCCCCAGCATTTT.

V and J are TRBV21-1 and TRBJ2-1; the table assigns TRBD2, which was not confirmed against the DNA. TRBV21-1 is listed as a pseudogene. This CDR3 contains 15 residues. The CDR3 bases are TGTGCCAGCAGCAAAACGGGGGGAACCTACAATGAGCAGTTCTTC. Translated, it gives CASSKTGGTYNEQFF.

CDR3 in DNA: TGTGCCAGCAGTTTGGGGCAGGGGGGCAATCAGCCCCAGCATTTT. Translated, it gives CASSLGQGGNQPQHF. This chain connects TRBV28 to TRBJ1-5; 7 nucleotides agree with TRBD1. Germline loops: CDR1 MDHEN, CDR2 SYDVKM. The length of the CDR3 is 15 residues. J lost 2 bases, V lost 3 bases, and 4 bases had no gene match.

This chain's CDR3 is CASNGGGRNQPQHF. CDR3 bases: TGTGCCAGCAACGGGGGGGGGCGCAATCAGCCCCAGCATTTT. V is TRBV6-5 and J is TRBJ1-5, with D tentatively TRBD1 (6 bases). CDR1 MNHEY and CDR2 SVGAGI come from the germline V gene. Trimming left V 7 bases short and J 2 bases short, with 12 bases between. The CDR3 loop spans 14 amino acids.

The rearrangement links TRBV12-3 or TRBV12-4 to TRBJ1-2; D call uncertain. The CDR3 sequence is 13 residues long. Trimming took 6 bases from V and 2 from J, leaving 10 bases between them. The CDR3: CASSSPRNYGYTF. CDR3 nucleotides: TGTGCCAGCAGCTCACCCAGGAACTATGGCTACACCTTC.

V gene TRBV7-2 combines with J gene TRBJ1-1; TRBD1 aligns across 8 bases. The CDR3 runs to 15 residues. Trimming at V came to 5 bases and at J to 1 base, leaving 6 bases not matched to a gene. From germline, CDR1 is SGHTA and CDR2 FQGNSA. This CDR3 is CASSPTGTGNTEAFF. The CDR3 DNA reads as TGTGCCAGCAGCCCCACCGGGACAGGGAACACTGAAGCTTTCTTT.

This sequence joins TRBV5-4 and TRBJ1-1; no firm D call. This CDR3 has 15 amino acids. V dropped 0 bases and J dropped 4 bases, with 13 bases sitting between them. Germline V gene sequence: CDR1 SGHNT, CDR2 YYREEE (reference sequence). The CDR3 spells CASSLDSPRVTEAFF. In DNA form, the CDR3 reads TGTGCCAGCAGCTTGGATTCGCCGCGGGTCACTGAAGCTTTCTTT.

J is TRBJ2-7 and V is TRBV28; TRBD1 agrees at 7 bases. J gave up 4 bases and V 7 bases, and 1 base lay outside the gene matches. Per germline, CDR1 MDHEN and CDR2 SYDVKM. The length of the CDR3 is 11 residues. The CDR3 loop reads CASTTGYEQYF. Here the CDR3 DNA reads TGTGCCAGCACGACAGGGTACGAGCAGTACTTC.

V gene TRBV24-1 combines with J gene TRBJ2-3, with TRBD2 matching 10 bases. Germline trimming cut 4 bases from V and 2 bases from J; bases unmatched to any gene: 11. Germline-derived CDR1 and CDR2 are KGHDR and SFDVKD. The CDR3 extends over 18 amino acids. CDR3 amino acids: CATSDSLLAGRLTDTQYF. CDR3 nucleotide sequence: TGTGCCACCAGTGACTCCCTACTAGCGGGACGGCTCACAGATACGCAGTATTTT.

This chain connects TRBV27 to TRBJ1-1; D unresolved. Per germline, CDR1 MNHEY and CDR2 SMNVEV (reference sequence). This CDR3 is 13 amino acids long. V gave up 4 bases and J gave up 5 bases, with 11 bases separating them. CDR3 in amino acids: CASSSMRGTEAFF. CDR3 nucleotides: TGTGCCAGCAGTTCAATGAGAGGAACTGAAGCTTTCTTT.

The CDR3 DNA is TGTGCCAGCAGTGAGTCGGGACAGCTCAGTCAGCCCCAGCATTTT. Translating gives CASSESGQLSQPQHF. This sequence joins TRBV2 and TRBJ1-5; TRBD1 matches 7 bases. V lost 3 bases and J lost 6; bases outside the gene matches: 8. CDR3 length equals 15 residues. CDR1 is SNHLY and CDR2 is FYNNEI in the germline V gene.

The rearrangement joins TRBV3-1 (or the pseudogene TRBV3-2) to TRBJ2-5; D unclear. This CDR3 is 12 amino acids long. The germline V and J ends were trimmed by 2 bases and 9 bases, with 10 bases remaining between them. Germline assignment: CDR1 LGHDT and CDR2 YNNKEL (reference sequence). In DNA, the CDR3 is TGTGCCAGCAGCCAACCCCATAGAGCCCAGTACTTC. It translates to CASSQPHRAQYF.

The V call is TRBV11-1, the J call TRBJ2-7, with 13 bases fitting TRBD2. There are 16 residues in the CDR3. CDR1 and CDR2 from the germline V gene are SGHAT and FQDESV (reference sequence). The V and J ends lost 5 bases and 4 bases, in that order; junction bases with no gene match: 8. CDR3 in amino acids: CASSTRTSGSGYEQYF. CDR3 bases: TGTGCCAGCAGCACCCGGACTAGCGGGAGTGGTTACGAGCAGTACTTC.

J is TRBJ2-7 and V is TRBV19, with TRBD2 identical over 14 bases. The germline V gene encodes CDR1 LNHDA and CDR2 SQIVND (reference sequence). The CDR3 contains 17 residues. V trimming: 3 bases; J trimming: 4 bases; junction bases outside the gene matches: 8. The CDR3 here is CASSIGLAGGSVYEQYF. The CDR3 nucleotides are TGTGCCAGTAGTATTGGACTAGCGGGAGGCTCTGTTTACGAGCAGTACTTC.

V and J are TRBV14 and TRBJ2-1; 10 bases are shared with TRBD2. The V gene's germline CDR1 is SGHDN and CDR2 FVKESK. The CDR3 is made up of 16 amino acids. V dropped 2 bases and J dropped 5; count of bases not matched to a gene: 6. The DNA for the CDR3 is TGTGCCAGCAGCCAACGATCGCTAGCGGGAGACAATGAGCAGTTCTTC. It encodes CASSQRSLAGDNEQFF. The variable domain in full, with the rest retrieved from reference TRBV14 and TRBJ2-1, is EAGVTQFPSHSVIEKGQTVTLRCDPISGHDNLYWYRRVMGKEIKFLLHFVKESKQDESGMPNNRFLAERTGGTYSTLKVQPAELEDSGVYFCASSQRSLAGDNEQFFGPGTRLTVL.

CDR3 in amino acids: CASSPQSTHDTQYF. The CDR3 DNA sequence: TGTGCCAGCTCACCACAGAGTACCCACGATACGCAGTATTTT. The chain combines TRBV18 with TRBJ2-3; no reliable D call. The germline gives CDR1 KGHSH, CDR2 LQKENI. V shed 1 base and J shed 6 bases, with 11 bases lying between them. The CDR3 has 14 amino acids.

This chain connects TRBV18 to TRBJ1-2; 8 nucleotides align to TRBD1. Unmatched junction bases numbered 14, after V lost 3 bases and J lost 8 bases. The CDR3 contains 16 residues. The germline V gene encodes CDR1 KGHSH and CDR2 LQKENI. Written as DNA, the CDR3 is TGTGCCAGCTCACCCAAATCCAGTCCAGGGGGCGAGGGCTACACCTTC. This translates into CASSPKSSPGGEGYTF.

This clone was recorded once. This chain links TRBV7-9 with TRBJ1-1; 10 nucleotides agree with TRBD1. Germline trimming cut 6 bases from V and 4 bases from J; bases unmatched to any gene: 5. The CDR3 sequence is 14 residues long. Germline CDR1 is SEHNR and CDR2 is FQNEAQ (reference sequence). The CDR3 loop reads CASSWTGGSTEAFF. Here the CDR3 DNA reads TGTGCCAGCAGTTGGACAGGGGGAAGCACTGAAGCTTTCTTT.

The rearrangement links TRBV5-5 to TRBJ2-1, with 10 bases fitting TRBD2. CDR3 length: 14 residues. From germline, CDR1 is SGHKS and CDR2 YYEKEE (reference sequence). J was trimmed by 7 bases and V by 3 bases; bases with no gene match: 4. The CDR3 nucleotides read TGTGCCAGCAGCTCGGGACTAGCGATGAATGAGCAGTTCTTC. It yields the protein CASSSGLAMNEQFF. The entire variable domain, with the rest obtained from reference TRBV5-5 and TRBJ2-1, is as follows: DAGVTQSPTHLIKTRGQQVTLRCSPISGHKSVSWYQQVLGQGPQFIFQYYEKEERGRGNFPDRFSARQFPNYSSELNVNALLLGDSALYLCASSSGLAMNEQFFGPGTRLTVL.

The table lists this clone with a count of one. The chain joins TRBV3-1 (or the pseudogene TRBV3-2) to TRBJ2-1; D gene uncertain. CDR3 size: 12 residues. The V gene lost 4 bases and the J gene lost 4 bases, with 5 bases spanning the gap. Germline CDR1 LGHDT, CDR2 YNNKEL (reference sequence). In nucleotides, the CDR3 is TGTGCCAGCAGCCTCGAGTACAATGAGCAGTTCTTC. It translates to CASSLEYNEQFF.

Here the CDR3 reads CASSFGQGNSSPLHF. In nucleotides, the CDR3 is TGTGCCAGCAGTTTTGGACAGGGGAATAGTTCACCCCTCCACTTT. The chain carries TRBV6-5 and TRBJ1-6, with 9 bases lining up with TRBD1. The CDR3 is 15 residues long. Germline assignment: CDR1 MNHEY and CDR2 SVGAGI. V trimming: 4 bases; J trimming: 9 bases; junction bases outside the gene matches: 7.